This T cell receptor (beta chain) was retrieved from a study of cytomegalovirus exposure and HLA in healthy donors. This CDR3 comprises 15 residues. Germline V lookup: CDR1 LNHNV, CDR2 YYDKDF (reference sequence). In the PCR, 60 Vbeta and 13 Jbeta primers were used. Method: immunoSEQ multiplex PCR; TCRdb's copy keeps in-frame clones and lacks some. The repertoire holds over 130,000 clones, approximately 86% seen once, with 0.4% to 0.55% in the top ten. As to this clone: The germline gene is not matched at one end of the junction; a read error may be the cause.

Sequenced sample: PBMCs. The receptor was derived from a woman aged 40 to 50 in good health and CMV-seronegative. This rearrangement joins TRBV15 to TRBJ1-4; weak D call: TRBD1 (5 bases). The CDR3 DNA sequence: TGTGCCACCAGCAGACCCGGGACTGGGAATGAAAGACTGTTTTTT. Translated: CATSRPGTGNERLFF. Supplemented by reference TRBV15 and TRBJ1-4, the full variable domain reads DAMVIQNPRYQVTQFGKPVTLSCSQTLNHNVMYWYQQKSSQAPKLLFHYYDKDFNNEADTPDNFQSRRPNTSFCFLDIRSPGLGDTAMYLCATSRPGTGNERLFFGSGTQLSVL.